This record covers a single T cell receptor beta chain. Its binding antigen is unknown. The germline V gene encodes CDR1 SGHKS and CDR2 YYEKEE (reference sequence). The CDR3 starts with the cysteine, ends with the phenylalanine, and has 15 residues. The record lacks a DNA sequence. The library was produced with 5' RACE. For each TCR library, around 3,800 ng of total RNA was used. For each sample, cDNA was synthesized in eight separate reactions using SMARTScribe reverse transcriptase. Unique molecular identifiers containing a 6-nucleotide sample barcode were introduced through template switching during cDNA synthesis. TCRalpha and TCRbeta cDNA was amplified in two nested PCRs of 16 and 9 cycles, and bead purification was carried out after each PCR. Before amplification, the cDNA was treated with uracil DNA-glycosylase and purified using the QIAquick PCR purification kit. The second PCR was the step at which Illumina TruSeq-compatible adapters and sample-specific barcodes were added. TapeStation and Qubit were used to check library quality and concentration, and 4.5 to 6 ng of each library was pooled. Pooled libraries were sequenced on an Illumina HiSeq2500 single-index Rapid Run with 2 x 100 bp reads and custom sequencing primers. As for how the authors treated the data: MiGEC version 1.2.6 was used for UMI-based consensus assembly to correct PCR and sequencing errors. V(D)J alignment, clonotype assembly and CDR3 extraction were performed with MiXCR version 2.1.1. Gene usage, clonotype sharing and MAIT/NKT TCR abundance were normalised by analysing the top 1000, 10 000 and 20 000 clonotypes per sample. After downsampling to 27 000 UMIs, diversity was calculated as the inverse Simpson index using the vegan R package. Paired Mann-Whitney U tests were applied to discordant twin pairs, with Benjamini-Hochberg correction for multiple testing. TCRdb reprocessed the raw reads; every CDR3 protein sequence is a single record, and DNA is not supplied. TCRdb, not the original authors, processed these V and J calls. This sample's table carries under 200,000 distinct CDR3 sequences. Under 3.5% of the sample belongs to the ten largest clones.

These data come from a study of monozygotic twins with inflammatory bowel disease (dated by TCRdb to between 2018 and 2020). In the study overall: In total, 28 monozygotic twin pairs made up the full study: 19 Danish pairs, all IBD-discordant, plus nine German pairs, of which four were IBD-concordant and five were IBD-discordant. The search for disease-associated traits relied mainly on comparing, within discordant pairs, IBD patients with their genetically identical healthy co-twins. Each individual had, on average, about 151 000 unique TCRalpha sequences and 181 000 unique TCRbeta sequences available for analysis. Broader findings and caveats from the paper: Background noise and inter-individual variability may have been introduced into the repertoires by the differing immunosuppressive treatments among patients. IBD patients shared fewer clonotypes with other individuals than healthy twins did, most markedly in patients showing signs of disease activity. The results gave no support for a single strong signal or clonotype linked to IBD. Measured by the inverse Simpson index, TCRbeta repertoire diversity was lower in IBD patients than in their healthy co-twins. Concordant and discordant twins showed no difference in repertoire similarity, possibly because of limited statistical power. The analysis was unable to tell apart different T cell subtypes.

From each donor, a roughly 2.5 ml peripheral blood sample was drawn into PAXgene tubes and stored at -80 degrees C. Total RNA was isolated from whole blood with the PAXgene blood miRNA kit on an automated QIAcube, without T cell sorting. Deep TCRalpha and TCRbeta repertoire profiling with unique molecular barcoding was performed on peripheral blood of monozygotic twin pairs concordant or discordant for inflammatory bowel disease. Smoking habits were recorded for all twin pairs, with individuals classified as current, former or never smokers. Sequencing input: blood. This sequence uses TRBV5-5 and TRBJ2-3; there is no DNA to check the TCRdb D call of TRBD2. This TCR derives from a human donor with ulcerative colitis or Crohn's disease, or a healthy co-twin of an affected twin (not recorded which). CDR3 protein: CATRTSLLSTDTQYF.